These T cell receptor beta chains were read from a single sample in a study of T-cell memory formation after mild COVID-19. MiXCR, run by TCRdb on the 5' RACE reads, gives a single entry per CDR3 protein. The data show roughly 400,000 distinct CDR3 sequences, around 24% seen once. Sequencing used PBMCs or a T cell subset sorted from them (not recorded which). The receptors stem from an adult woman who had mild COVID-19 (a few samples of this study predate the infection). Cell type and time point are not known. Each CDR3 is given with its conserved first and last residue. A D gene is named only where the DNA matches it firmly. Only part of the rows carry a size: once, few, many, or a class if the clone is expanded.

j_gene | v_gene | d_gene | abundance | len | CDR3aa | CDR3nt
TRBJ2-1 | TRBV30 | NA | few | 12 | CAWRLGDNEQFF | TGTGCCTGGAGACTCGGGGACAATGAGCAGTTCTTC
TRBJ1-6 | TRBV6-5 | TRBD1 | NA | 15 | CASRTGGAWNSPLHF | TGTGCCAGCAGAACAGGGGGCGCGTGGAATTCACCCCTCCACTTT
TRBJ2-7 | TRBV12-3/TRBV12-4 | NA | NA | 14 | CASSLGVETYEQYF | TGTGCCAGCAGTTTAGGGGTGGAGACCTACGAGCAGTACTTC
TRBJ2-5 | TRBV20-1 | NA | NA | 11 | CSATNGETQYF | TGCAGTGCTACGAACGGAGAGACACAGTACTTC
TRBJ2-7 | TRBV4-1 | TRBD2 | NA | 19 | CASSQDPPGVRGVVDEQYF | TGCGCCAGCAGCCAAGATCCACCTGGGGTTCGGGGGGTCGTCGACGAGCAGTACTTC
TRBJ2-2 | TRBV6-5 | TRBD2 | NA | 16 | CASSYLTSGGAGELFF | TGTGCCAGCAGTTACCTCACTAGCGGGGGGGCCGGGGAGCTGTTTTTT
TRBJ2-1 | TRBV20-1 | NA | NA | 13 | CSARDTGTYEQFF | TGCAGTGCTAGAGATACGGGGACATATGAGCAGTTCTTC
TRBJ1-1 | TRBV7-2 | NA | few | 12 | CASSYSASEAFF | TGTGCCAGCAGTTACAGCGCTTCTGAAGCTTTCTTT
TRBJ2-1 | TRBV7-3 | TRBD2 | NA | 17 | CASSLAGGPFKYNEQFF | TGTGCCAGCAGCTTAGCGGGAGGGCCGTTTAAATACAATGAGCAGTTCTTC
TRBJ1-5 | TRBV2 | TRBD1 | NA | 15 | CASSETGTRNQPQHF | TGTGCCAGCAGTGAGACAGGGACCCGCAATCAGCCCCAGCATTTT
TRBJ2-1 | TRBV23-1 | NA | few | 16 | CASSQSRTEPSGGQFF | TGCGCCAGCAGTCAATCCAGGACAGAGCCAAGCGGTGGGCAGTTCTTC
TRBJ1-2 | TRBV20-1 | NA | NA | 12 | CSAGLLDYGYTF | TGCAGTGCAGGATTGTTGGACTATGGCTACACCTTC
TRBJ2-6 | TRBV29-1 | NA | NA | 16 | CSVVATKGSGANVLTF | TGCAGCGTTGTTGCGACAAAGGGATCTGGGGCCAACGTCCTGACTTTC
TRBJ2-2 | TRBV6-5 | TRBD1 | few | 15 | CASSYSPRGTGELFF | TGTGCCAGCAGTTACTCTCCCAGGGGGACCGGGGAGCTGTTTTTT
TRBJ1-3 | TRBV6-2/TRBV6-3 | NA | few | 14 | CASSPASSGNTIYF | TGTGCCAGCAGTCCGGCGAGCTCTGGAAACACCATATATTTT
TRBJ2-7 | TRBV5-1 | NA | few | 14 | CASSFDGTGREQYF | TGCGCCAGCAGCTTTGACGGCACAGGGCGGGAGCAGTACTTC
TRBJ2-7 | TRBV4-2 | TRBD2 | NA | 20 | CASSQDGASGALTLSYEQYF | TGTGCCAGCAGCCAAGATGGAGCTAGCGGGGCCCTTACCTTGTCCTACGAGCAGTACTTC
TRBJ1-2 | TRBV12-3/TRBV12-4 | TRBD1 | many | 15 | CASSEAGTGAYGYTF | TGTGCCAGCAGTGAAGCCGGGACAGGAGCCTATGGCTACACCTTC
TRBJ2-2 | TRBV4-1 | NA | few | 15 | CASSSRGFNTGELFF | TGCGCCAGCAGCTCCAGGGGATTTAACACCGGGGAGCTGTTTTTT
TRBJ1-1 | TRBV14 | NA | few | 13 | CASSQDANTEAFF | TGTGCCAGCAGCCAAGACGCCAACACTGAAGCTTTCTTT
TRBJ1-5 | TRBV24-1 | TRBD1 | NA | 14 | CATSGTGPNQPQHF | TGTGCCACCAGTGGGACAGGGCCCAATCAGCCCCAGCATTTT
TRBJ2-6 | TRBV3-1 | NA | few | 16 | CASSHGGPPGANVLTF | TGTGCCAGCAGCCATGGGGGCCCCCCTGGGGCCAACGTCCTGACTTTC
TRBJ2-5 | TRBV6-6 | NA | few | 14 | CASSPGLYQETQYF | TGTGCCAGCAGTCCAGGGTTGTACCAAGAGACCCAGTACTTC
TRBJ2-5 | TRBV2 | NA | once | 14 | CASRMTAIQETQYF | TGTGCCAGCCGAATGACAGCGATCCAAGAGACCCAGTACTTC
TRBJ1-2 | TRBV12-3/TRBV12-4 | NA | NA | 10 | CASSFGGYTF | TGTGCCAGCAGTTTCGGGGGCTACACCTTC
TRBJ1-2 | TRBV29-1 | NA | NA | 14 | CSVDSSTGSYGYTF | TGCAGCGTTGATTCGAGTACAGGGAGCTATGGCTACACCTTC
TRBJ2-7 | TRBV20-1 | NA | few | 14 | CSARAAGGTGEQYF | TGCAGTGCTAGAGCCGCCGGTGGGACGGGGGAGCAGTACTTC